This T cell receptor beta chain is from a study of siplizumab effects on memory and regulatory T cells. TCRdb's copy holds only in-frame clones and misses some; the assay was immunoSEQ multiplex PCR. The sample shows roughly 100,000 clones, 90% to 95% of them seen only once. The CDR3 has 15 amino acids. V gave up 0 bases and J gave up 3 bases, with 12 bases separating them. Germline CDR1 LGHNA, CDR2 YSLEER. The source material was CD4+ T cells sorted from blood. This chain joins TRBV4-3 and TRBJ2-7, with D perhaps TRBD1 (5 bases). This receptor was taken from a human donor in good health. CDR3: CASSQDGQGFYEQYF. In DNA form, the CDR3 reads TGCGCCAGCAGCCAAGACGGGCAGGGTTTCTACGAGCAGTACTTC.